The 8 T cell receptor beta chains reported below all come from one sample, sequenced in a study of cytomegalovirus exposure and HLA in healthy donors (dated by TCRdb to about 2017). Library creation used the immunoSEQ multiplex PCR assay. TCRdb holds this immuneACCESS table with in-frame rearrangements only. Some clones are missing; in checked studies, unresolved V genes explain under half, and the rest has no known cause. Present in this sample are approximately 170,000 clones, roughly 80% of which were seen just once. Roughly 10% of the sample belongs to the ten largest clones. The source material was PBMCs. Receptors were obtained from a man aged 30 to 39 in good health and CMV-seropositive.

This clone was recorded once. This chain joins TRBV27 and TRBJ2-1; a weak D match, TRBD1 (5 bases). The length of the CDR3 is 17 residues. Deletions cut 3 bases from V and 5 bases from J, with 20 bases between. Germline assignment: CDR1 MNHEY and CDR2 SMNVEV (reference sequence). CDR3 coding DNA: TGTGCCAGCAGTTTCGGATATCGACAGCAGTTTCACAATGAGCAGTTCTTC. Protein product: CASSFGYRQQFHNEQFF.

The rearrangement uses TRBV4-3 and TRBJ2-3; 9 nucleotides line up with TRBD2. The CDR3 extends over 17 amino acids. CDR1 is LGHNA and CDR2 is YSLEER in the germline V gene. The J segment lost 2 bases and the V segment lost 0 bases, leaving 6 bases of the junction unmatched. In nucleotides, the CDR3 is TGCGCCAGCAGCCAAGATACCGCTAGCGGGGACACAGATACGCAGTATTTT. Amino acids: CASSQDTASGDTDTQYF.

The rearrangement uses TRBV30 and TRBJ2-7; tentatively, D is TRBD2 (5 bases). The CDR3 is made up of 15 amino acids. V was shortened by 2 bases and J by 4 bases, with 18 bases between the two germline ends. Germline V gene data show CDR1 as GTSNPN and CDR2 as SVGIG (reference sequence). In nucleotides, the CDR3 is TGTGCCTGGAGTCCGTTAAGAGGGAAACGGTACGAGCAGTACTTC. Protein: CAWSPLRGKRYEQYF.

This sequence joins TRBV9 and TRBJ2-7; a weak D match, TRBD2 (5 bases). Germline CDR1 SGDLS, CDR2 YYNGEE. Trimming took 2 bases from V and 7 from J, leaving 13 bases between them. The CDR3 sequence is 13 residues long. The CDR3 DNA follows: TGTGCCAGCAGCGTCGACGGGGTTGGGGAGCAGTACTTC. Residues: CASSVDGVGEQYF.

The chain employs TRBV21-1 and TRBJ2-1; the table's D call, TRBD2, was not checked against the DNA. TRBV21-1 has pseudogene status. This CDR3 comprises 12 residues. CDR3: CASSKGDNEQFF. The CDR3 DNA reads as TGTGCCAGCAGCAAGGGAGACAATGAGCAGTTCTTC.

The CDR3, as DNA: TGTGCCAGCAGCCGCGGACAGGGGGCGGGCTACGAGCAGTACTTC. Protein: CASSRGQGAGYEQYF. This chain links TRBV7-9 with TRBJ2-7; TRBD1 agrees at 11 bases. From germline, CDR1 is SEHNR and CDR2 FQNEAQ (reference sequence). V trimming: 5 bases; J trimming: 3 bases; junction bases outside the gene matches: 6. CDR3 length: 15 residues. The full variable domain, in which reference TRBV7-9 and TRBJ2-7 provide the parts outside the CDR3, is DTGVSQNPRHKITKRGQNVTFRCDPISEHNRLYWYRQTLGQGPEFLTYFQNEAQLEKSRLLSDRFSAERPKGSFSTLEIQRTEQGDSAMYLCASSRGQGAGYEQYFGPGTRLTVT.

The chain is built from TRBV7-2 and TRBJ2-1; TRBD2 agrees at 8 bases. This CDR3 is built from 15 residues. Germline V gene data show CDR1 as SGHTA and CDR2 as FQGNSA. With V trimmed by 5 bases and J by 4 bases, 7 bases remained unmatched. For the CDR3, the DNA is TGTGCCAGCAGCCTGGGAACTAGCGGTTACAATGAGCAGTTCTTC. Translating gives CASSLGTSGYNEQFF. The full variable domain, rest sourced from reference TRBV7-2 and TRBJ2-1, is GAGVSQSPSNKVTEKGKDVELRCDPISGHTALYWYRQSLGQGLEFLIYFQGNSAPDKSGLPSDRFSAERTGGSVSTLTIQRTQQEDSAVYLCASSLGTSGYNEQFFGPGTRLTVL.

In DNA form, the CDR3 reads TGTGCCAGCAGTAGACAGGGGCGCGGGACTAATGAAAAACTGTTTTTT. As protein: CASSRQGRGTNEKLFF. The chain recombines TRBV27 with TRBJ1-4; TRBD1 matches at 8 bases. Germline CDR1 is MNHEY and CDR2 is SMNVEV (reference sequence). J was trimmed by 2 bases and V by 5 bases; bases with no gene match: 7. The CDR3 consists of 16 residues.